This T cell receptor beta chain was identified during a study of shared clonotypes between healthy human individuals. Regarding the study as a whole: An anticipated effect of sequencing depth on clonotype sharing among donors was recognized. Rarefaction showed that sequencing of sorted subsets was incomplete (despite large depth). Only blood was sampled, and tissue TCR repertoires likely differ from blood ones.

TCRdb's copy holds only in-frame clones and misses some; the assay was immunoSEQ multiplex PCR. Seen here are 190,000 or so clones, 65% to 70% observed once, and the top ten hold around 9.3%. In the case of this clone: Its target is unknown.

The CDR3 contains 14 residues. Trimming at V came to 5 bases and at J to 6 bases, leaving 5 bases not matched to a gene. CDR1 and CDR2 (germline): SGHTA, FQGNSA. This receptor was obtained from a man aged 25-40 years in good health. This sequence joins TRBV7-2 and TRBJ2-1; 9 bases are shared with TRBD1. Sequenced: memory CD4+ T cells sorted from blood. Regarding subset: CD45RA-negative fraction. CDR3 protein: CASSRGQGRNEQFF. CDR3 sequence (DNA): TGTGCCAGCAGCCGGGGACAGGGTCGCAATGAGCAGTTCTTC.